The T cell receptor (beta chain) described here comes from a study of radiotherapy plus CTLA-4 blockade in lung cancer. Study as a whole: Patients showed objective responses in 15% to 20% of cases and disease control in roughly 34%.

Method: immunoSEQ multiplex PCR; TCRdb's copy keeps in-frame clones and lacks some. The table lists around 44,000 clones, about 86% of them singletons. Points from the study as a whole: Clones derived from tumor TCRs expanded in blood after radiotherapy plus ipilimumab. According to reports, early shifts in blood T cell clones, alongside interferon-beta, forecast response most accurately.

Worth noting for this clone: The antigen is undetermined. Within the sample, other DNA sequences also encode this same CDR3.

Trimming stripped 3 bases from V and 4 bases from J, with 11 bases between. CDR3 length: 15 amino acids. CDR1 is SGDLS and CDR2 is YYNGEE in the germline V gene. V usage is TRBV9 and J usage is TRBJ2-6, with D maybe TRBD1 (6 bases). The source of this sequence is a human donor with non-small cell lung cancer that progressed on radiotherapy plus ipilimumab. Some clones in this sample may be carry-over from other donors' samples. The material sequenced was peripheral blood, taken from a patient treated with radiotherapy plus ipilimumab. The DNA for the CDR3 is TGTGCCAGCAGCGAAAGGGGGTCGGGGGCCAACGTCCTGACTTTC. Amino acid sequence: CASSERGSGANVLTF. Full variable domain (remainder filled in from reference TRBV9 and TRBJ2-6): DSGVTQTPKHLITATGQRVTLRCSPRSGDLSVYWYQQSLDQGLQFLIQYYNGEERAKGNILERFSAQQFPDLHSELNLSSLELGDSALYFCASSERGSGANVLTFGAGSRLTVL.